The 10 T cell receptor beta chains given below trace back to one sample, sequenced in a study of CD8 T cells in ankylosing spondylitis. Study findings and constraints: A TCR beta motif made of 7 to 9 highly homologous variants seemed typical of ankylosing spondylitis blood.

TCRdb used MiXCR to reprocess the 5' RACE reads, holding one entry per CDR3 protein. The profile covers fewer than 450,000 distinct CDR3 sequences, with about 15% appearing a single time and just over 1% taken by the ten largest. For these TCRs, the target antigens are not known. Sequencing used blood, either unsorted or a sorted T cell fraction (not recorded which). Receptor source: a male donor with ankylosing spondylitis.

As for this clonotype: A read error may produce the germline difference seen at one junction end. The chain uses TRBV7-7 and TRBJ2-5; D might be TRBD2 (5 bases). Germline values: CDR1 SSHAT, CDR2 FNYEAQ (reference sequence). The length of the CDR3 is 14 residues. The CDR3 loop is CASSLRGLQESQYF. CDR3 nucleotide sequence: TGTGCCAGCAGCTTAAGAGGACTTCAAGAGAGCCAGTACTTC.

CDR3 in amino acids: CASSPAGAGLYNEQFF. The CDR3, as DNA: TGTGCCAGCAGCCCGGCGGGAGCGGGACTCTACAATGAGCAGTTCTTC. The gene calls are TRBV11-2 and TRBJ2-1; 7 bases align to TRBD2. The CDR3 extends over 16 amino acids. Trimming at V came to 5 bases and at J to 3 bases, leaving 10 bases not matched to a gene. Germline CDR1 reads SGHAT; CDR2 reads FQNNGV. Full variable domain (remainder filled in from reference TRBV11-2 and TRBJ2-1): EAGVAQSPRYKIIEKRQSVAFWCNPISGHATLYWYQQILGQGPKLLIQFQNNGVVDDSQLPKDRFSAERLKGVDSTLKIQPAKLEDSAVYLCASSPAGAGLYNEQFFGPGTRLTVL.

This clonotype was detected many times. The gene calls are TRBV12-3 or TRBV12-4 and TRBJ2-3, with 12 bases matching TRBD2. This CDR3 is built from 15 residues. The junction had 5 bases not matched to a gene; V was cut back by 1 base and J by 9 bases. The CDR3 sequence: CASSLGSSGGATQYF. The CDR3 DNA sequence: TGTGCCAGCAGTTTAGGTTCTAGCGGGGGGGCCACGCAGTATTTT.

The V call is TRBV11-2, the J call TRBJ2-3; 15 bases match TRBD2. The CDR3 runs 18 residues. Losses at the gene ends were 4 bases for V and 4 bases for J; bases not matched to a gene: 9. From germline, CDR1 is SGHAT and CDR2 FQNNGV. The CDR3 bases are TGTGCCAGCAGCTCAGACGGACTAGCGGGAGGGGGGGCAGATACGCAGTATTTT. Translating it yields CASSSDGLAGGGADTQYF.

This sequence joins TRBV12-3 or TRBV12-4 and TRBJ1-1; 7 nucleotides match TRBD1. The V gene end was trimmed by 6 bases and the J gene end by 5 bases; junction bases not matched to a gene: 6. The CDR3 spans 13 residues. The CDR3 protein is CASRRGGLTEAFF. CDR3 in DNA: TGTGCCAGCAGGCGAGGGGGCCTTACTGAAGCTTTCTTT.

The chain carries TRBV6-2 or TRBV6-3 and TRBJ2-3; 10 bases line up with TRBD2. The CDR3 extends over 15 amino acids. Germline CDR1 is MNHEY and CDR2 is SVGEGT. J lost 4 bases, V lost 2 bases, and 3 bases had no gene match. CDR3: CASSYQLAGADTQYF. CDR3 DNA: TGTGCCAGCAGTTACCAGCTAGCGGGAGCAGATACGCAGTATTTT.

Only a few counts were recorded for this clonotype. The genes are TRBV7-9 and TRBJ1-1; D might be TRBD1 (5 bases). CDR3 length: 14 residues. Looked up from germline, CDR1 is SEHNR and CDR2 is FQNEAQ (reference sequence). V was trimmed by 3 bases and J by 10 bases, leaving 18 bases between them. Written as DNA, the CDR3 is TGTGCCAGCAGCTTGGGTGAGGGGCTGGTTCGAGCTTTCTTT. Amino acid sequence: CASSLGEGLVRAFF.

This clonotype appeared a few times. The chain links TRBV7-8 to TRBJ2-3, with no clear D. CDR3 length: 12 residues. V gave up 7 bases and J gave up 0 bases, with 5 bases separating them. Per germline, CDR1 SGHVS and CDR2 FQNEAQ. CDR3 nucleotides: TGTGCCAGCACCATAAGCACAGATACGCAGTATTTT. It specifies CASTISTDTQYF.

The chain links TRBV10-1 to TRBJ2-2; either TRBD1 or TRBD2 may supply D (5 bases each). Germline V lookup: CDR1 WNHNN, CDR2 SYGVQD (reference sequence). The CDR3 has 21 residues. Trimming removed 0 bases from V and 2 bases from J, with 25 bases in between. The CDR3 loop is CASSESGLARGVFSNTGELFF. Written as DNA, the CDR3 is TGCGCCAGCAGTGAGTCGGGGCTAGCTCGTGGCGTTTTCTCTAACACCGGGGAGCTGTTTTTT.

The rearrangement joins TRBV4-3 to TRBJ2-2, with 8 positions matching TRBD2. There are 16 residues in the CDR3. CDR1 and CDR2 from the germline V gene are LGHNA and YSLEER. Trimming cost V 0 bases and J 7 bases; bases outside gene matches: 7. CDR3 protein: CASSQDLWTSRGELFF. CDR3 nucleotide sequence: TGCGCCAGCAGCCAAGATCTCTGGACTAGCCGCGGGGAGCTGTTTTTT.